At least ten counts were recorded for the clone carrying this T cell receptor beta chain. Time point reported: sample taken at primary tumor resection. Frozen PBMC, nontumor lung or tumor provided whole RNA, which was sequenced unsorted. This record comes from a study of spatial heterogeneity in lung cancer. Background on the study: Each unique TCR and UMI combination was seen more than ten times on average in raw reads.

Every TCR cDNA molecule bore a unique molecular identifier. Each CDR3 protein gets one entry after TCRdb re-called the 5' RACE reads with MiXCR. The table has some 29,000 distinct CDR3 sequences, roughly 8% seen once. This receptor was identified in a female donor with early-stage non-small cell lung cancer. The sequences come from PBMCs, collected at surgery.

The CDR3 bases are TGTGCCAGCAGTGAAGTGGACGTAAGCGAGCAGTACGTC. Its protein product is CASSEVDVSEQYV. The chain carries TRBV2 and TRBJ2-7, with D uncertain. This CDR3 is built from 13 residues. CDR1 is SNHLY and CDR2 is FYNNEI in the germline V gene. Trimming removed 1 base at V and 6 bases at J, with 10 bases between.